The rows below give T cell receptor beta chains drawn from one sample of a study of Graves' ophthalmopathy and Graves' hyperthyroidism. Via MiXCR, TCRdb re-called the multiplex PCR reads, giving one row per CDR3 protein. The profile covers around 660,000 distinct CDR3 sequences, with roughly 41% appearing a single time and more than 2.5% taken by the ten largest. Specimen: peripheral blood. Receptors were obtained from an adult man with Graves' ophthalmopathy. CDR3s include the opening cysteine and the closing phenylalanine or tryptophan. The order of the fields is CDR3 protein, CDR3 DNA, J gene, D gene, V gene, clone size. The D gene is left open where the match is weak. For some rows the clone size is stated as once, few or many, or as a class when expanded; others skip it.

CDR3 protein: CASTPGQGAAGANVLTF
CDR3 DNA: TGTGCCAGCACTCCGGGACAGGGGGCGGCTGGGGCCAACGTCCTGACTTTC
J gene: TRBJ2-6
D gene: TRBD1
V gene: TRBV2
clone size: few

CDR3 protein: CASKRGTVSYEQYF
CDR3 DNA: TGTGCCAGCAAAAGAGGGACTGTTTCCTACGAGCAGTACTTC
J gene: TRBJ2-7
D gene: .
V gene: TRBV12-3/TRBV12-4
clone size: .

CDR3 protein: CASSPGGPGRYGYTF
CDR3 DNA: TGTGCCAGCAGCCCCGGTGGCCCAGGGAGGTATGGCTACACCTTC
J gene: TRBJ1-2
D gene: .
V gene: TRBV14
clone size: many

CDR3 protein: CASRKTGSERETQYF
CDR3 DNA: TGTGCCAGCAGAAAGACAGGGAGTGAGCGAGAGACCCAGTACTTC
J gene: TRBJ2-5
D gene: TRBD1
V gene: TRBV7-9
clone size: many

CDR3 protein: CASSFGRGDGEIQYF
CDR3 DNA: TGCGCCAGCAGCTTTGGGCGGGGGGACGGCGAGATCCAGTACTTC
J gene: TRBJ2-5
D gene: TRBD2
V gene: TRBV7-9
clone size: .

CDR3 protein: CASSPGTEAFF
CDR3 DNA: TGTGCCAGTAGTCCCGGCACTGAAGCTTTCTTT
J gene: TRBJ1-1
D gene: .
V gene: TRBV7-2
clone size: many

CDR3 protein: CASSQGKLKGRGYGCTF
CDR3 DNA: TGCGCCAGCAGCCAAGGGAAGCTCAAGGGGCGCGGCTATGGCTGCACCTTC
J gene: TRBJ1-2
D gene: .
V gene: TRBV4-1
clone size: .

CDR3 protein: CASRRTVNTGELFF
CDR3 DNA: TGCGCCAGCAGGAGAACAGTTAACACCGGGGAGCTGTTTTTT
J gene: TRBJ2-2
D gene: .
V gene: TRBV4-3
clone size: many

CDR3 protein: CASSSVETEAFF
CDR3 DNA: TGTGCCAGCAGCTCAGTTGAGACTGAAGCTTTCTTT
J gene: TRBJ1-1
D gene: .
V gene: TRBV6-5
clone size: many

CDR3 protein: CAISSTPSNQPQHF
CDR3 DNA: TGTGCCATCAGTAGTACCCCTAGCAATCAGCCCCAGCATTTT
J gene: TRBJ1-5
D gene: .
V gene: TRBV10-3
clone size: .

CDR3 protein: CAISYSGTPKAFF
CDR3 DNA: TGTGCCATCAGTTACTCTGGGACACCCAAAGCTTTCTTT
J gene: TRBJ1-1
D gene: .
V gene: TRBV10-3
clone size: .

CDR3 protein: CASTQGLSNQPQHF
CDR3 DNA: TGTGCCAGTACCCAAGGACTAAGCAATCAGCCCCAGCATTTT
J gene: TRBJ1-5
D gene: .
V gene: TRBV19
clone size: many

CDR3 protein: CASSSGTDQNSPLHF
CDR3 DNA: TGTGCCAGCAGCTCAGGGACGGACCAAAATTCACCCCTCCACTTT
J gene: TRBJ1-6
D gene: .
V gene: TRBV7-4
clone size: .

CDR3 protein: CASSLDTYSNQPQHF
CDR3 DNA: TGTGCCAGCAGCCTGGACACCTATAGCAATCAGCCCCAGCATTTT
J gene: TRBJ1-5
D gene: .
V gene: TRBV10-3
clone size: .

CDR3 protein: CSGWNTGTGGEKLFF
CDR3 DNA: TGCAGCGGCTGGAACACCGGGACAGGGGGCGAAAAACTGTTTTTT
J gene: TRBJ1-4
D gene: TRBD1
V gene: TRBV29-1
clone size: .

CDR3 protein: CSARDRNSETQYF
CDR3 DNA: TGCAGTGCTAGAGACCGTAATAGCGAGACCCAGTACTTC
J gene: TRBJ2-5
D gene: .
V gene: TRBV20-1
clone size: .

CDR3 protein: CTSSLAMNTEAFF
CDR3 DNA: TGTACCAGCAGCTTAGCGATGAACACTGAAGCTTTCTTT
J gene: TRBJ1-1
D gene: .
V gene: TRBV7-9
clone size: .

CDR3 protein: CASSPLGLGTQYF
CDR3 DNA: TGCGCCAGCAGCCCCCTGGGTCTGGGGACCCAGTACTTC
J gene: TRBJ2-5
D gene: .
V gene: TRBV5-1
clone size: once

CDR3 protein: CSGWSTGQNTEAFF
CDR3 DNA: TGCAGCGGGTGGAGTACGGGACAAAACACTGAAGCTTTCTTT
J gene: TRBJ1-1
D gene: .
V gene: TRBV29-1
clone size: .

CDR3 protein: CASSSGTGTGGHYGYTF
CDR3 DNA: TGTGCCAGCAGCTCGGGGACCGGGACAGGGGGCCACTATGGCTACACCTTC
J gene: TRBJ1-2
D gene: TRBD1
V gene: TRBV7-9
clone size: .

CDR3 protein: CASSRDPTSYEQYF
CDR3 DNA: TGCGCCAGCAGCCGGGACCCAACTTCCTACGAGCAGTACTTC
J gene: TRBJ2-7
D gene: .
V gene: TRBV7-8
clone size: few

CDR3 protein: CSVLQGTYGYTF
CDR3 DNA: TGCAGCGTTTTACAGGGGACCTATGGCTACACCTTC
J gene: TRBJ1-2
D gene: TRBD1
V gene: TRBV29-1
clone size: few

CDR3 protein: CASSSSVDQETQYF
CDR3 DNA: TGTGCCAGCAGCTCCTCCGTGGACCAAGAGACCCAGTACTTC
J gene: TRBJ2-5
D gene: .
V gene: TRBV7-9
clone size: .

CDR3 protein: CASSPARTGAYGYTF
CDR3 DNA: TGTGCCAGCAGCCCCGCACGGACAGGGGCATATGGCTACACCTTC
J gene: TRBJ1-2
D gene: TRBD1
V gene: TRBV7-2
clone size: many

CDR3 protein: CSVVSSYEQYF
CDR3 DNA: TGCAGCGTCGTGAGCTCCTACGAGCAGTACTTC
J gene: TRBJ2-7
D gene: .
V gene: TRBV29-1
clone size: many

CDR3 protein: CATTQAGAYGYTF
CDR3 DNA: TGTGCCACGACTCAGGCGGGGGCGTATGGCTACACCTTC
J gene: TRBJ1-2
D gene: .
V gene: TRBV6-5
clone size: few

CDR3 protein: CASSPVRGIQETQHF
CDR3 DNA: TGTGCCAGCAGCCCCGTCCGGGGGATCCAAGAGACCCAGCATTTT
J gene: TRBJ1-5
D gene: .
V gene: TRBV11-2
clone size: once

CDR3 protein: CASSYSPHGYEQYF
CDR3 DNA: TGTGCCAGCAGTTACTCCCCCCACGGATACGAGCAGTACTTC
J gene: TRBJ2-7
D gene: .
V gene: TRBV7-3
clone size: once

CDR3 protein: CSASQYNEKLFF
CDR3 DNA: TGCAGTGCTAGTCAGTATAATGAAAAACTGTTTTTT
J gene: TRBJ1-4
D gene: .
V gene: TRBV20-1
clone size: many

CDR3 protein: CSTTRRGLAGDEQYF
CDR3 DNA: TGCAGCACCACTCGAAGGGGACTAGCGGGAGACGAGCAGTACTTC
J gene: TRBJ2-7
D gene: TRBD2
V gene: TRBV29-1
clone size: .

CDR3 protein: CASSRGPNTEAFF
CDR3 DNA: TGTGCCAGTAGTAGGGGCCCTAACACTGAAGCTTTCTTT
J gene: TRBJ1-1
D gene: .
V gene: TRBV19
clone size: .

CDR3 protein: CASSINRWTGELFF
CDR3 DNA: TGTGCCAGTAGTATCAACCGATGGACCGGGGAGCTGTTTTTT
J gene: TRBJ2-2
D gene: .
V gene: TRBV19
clone size: few

CDR3 protein: CASIPGGLTDTQYF
CDR3 DNA: TGTGCCAGCATCCCCGGCGGGCTCACAGATACGCAGTATTTT
J gene: TRBJ2-3
D gene: .
V gene: TRBV7-9
clone size: .

CDR3 protein: CASVRGTPGELFF
CDR3 DNA: TGTGCCAGCGTAAGAGGGACACCCGGGGAGCTGTTTTTT
J gene: TRBJ2-2
D gene: .
V gene: TRBV7-6
clone size: .

CDR3 protein: CSARTGYEKLFF
CDR3 DNA: TGCAGCGCCAGGACAGGTTACGAAAAACTGTTTTTT
J gene: TRBJ1-4
D gene: TRBD1
V gene: TRBV29-1
clone size: .

CDR3 protein: CASSQELRDRQVNSPLHF
CDR3 DNA: TGTGCCAGCAGCCAAGAGTTAAGGGATCGACAGGTGAATTCACCCCTCCACTTT
J gene: TRBJ1-6
D gene: .
V gene: TRBV5-6
clone size: .

CDR3 protein: CASSSGGVGYNSPLHF
CDR3 DNA: TGTGCCAGCAGCTCAGGGGGCGTAGGTTATAATTCACCCCTCCACTTT
J gene: TRBJ1-6
D gene: TRBD1
V gene: TRBV7-8
clone size: many

CDR3 protein: CASSLETGSQPQHF
CDR3 DNA: TGTGCCAGCAGCTTAGAGACAGGGAGTCAGCCCCAGCATTTT
J gene: TRBJ1-5
D gene: TRBD1
V gene: TRBV11-2
clone size: once

CDR3 protein: CASSHDENTGELFF
CDR3 DNA: TGCGCCAGCAGCCACGATGAGAACACCGGGGAGCTGTTTTTT
J gene: TRBJ2-2
D gene: .
V gene: TRBV4-1
clone size: few

CDR3 protein: CASSYTRGDQPQHF
CDR3 DNA: TGTGCCAGCAGTTACACCAGGGGTGATCAGCCCCAGCATTTT
J gene: TRBJ1-5
D gene: .
V gene: TRBV6-6
clone size: .

CDR3 protein: CASSQDLAGGWEQFF
CDR3 DNA: TGTGCCAGCAGCCAAGATCTAGCGGGAGGTTGGGAGCAGTTCTTC
J gene: TRBJ2-1
D gene: TRBD2
V gene: TRBV4-2
clone size: .

CDR3 protein: CASSSGVAGAYEQYF
CDR3 DNA: TGTGCCAGCAGTTCCGGTGTAGCCGGGGCCTACGAGCAGTACTTC
J gene: TRBJ2-7
D gene: .
V gene: TRBV6-5
clone size: many

CDR3 protein: CASASTGSSNQPQHF
CDR3 DNA: TGTGCTAGTGCCTCGACAGGCTCCAGCAATCAGCCCCAGCATTTT
J gene: TRBJ1-5
D gene: .
V gene: TRBV12-5
clone size: few

CDR3 protein: CASTEIDRRSPLHF
CDR3 DNA: TGTGCCAGCACTGAGATAGACAGGCGATCACCCCTCCACTTT
J gene: TRBJ1-6
D gene: .
V gene: TRBV2
clone size: once

CDR3 protein: CASSIWTGGNTEAFF
CDR3 DNA: TGTGCCAGCAGCATATGGACAGGGGGAAACACTGAAGCTTTCTTT
J gene: TRBJ1-1
D gene: TRBD1
V gene: TRBV7-2
clone size: many

CDR3 protein: CSARQEPYEQYF
CDR3 DNA: TGCAGTGCTAGACAGGAGCCCTACGAGCAGTACTTC
J gene: TRBJ2-7
D gene: .
V gene: TRBV20-1
clone size: few

CDR3 protein: CATSRVWASGLVEETQYF
CDR3 DNA: TGTGCCACCAGCAGAGTCTGGGCTAGCGGACTAGTTGAAGAGACCCAGTACTTC
J gene: TRBJ2-5
D gene: TRBD2
V gene: TRBV15
clone size: .

CDR3 protein: CATSLGSGETQYF
CDR3 DNA: TGTGCCACCAGCTTGGGTAGCGGTGAGACCCAGTACTTC
J gene: TRBJ2-5
D gene: .
V gene: TRBV24-1
clone size: .

CDR3 protein: CSVATGTYEQYF
CDR3 DNA: TGCAGCGTGGCGACAGGTACCTACGAGCAGTACTTC
J gene: TRBJ2-7
D gene: .
V gene: TRBV29-1
clone size: many

CDR3 protein: CSAERGLYSYTF
CDR3 DNA: TGCAGCGCTGAAAGAGGACTTTATAGCTACACCTTC
J gene: TRBJ1-2
D gene: .
V gene: TRBV29-1
clone size: .

CDR3 protein: CVTGTGTYEQYF
CDR3 DNA: TGTGTCACCGGGACAGGGACCTACGAGCAGTACTTC
J gene: TRBJ2-7
D gene: TRBD1
V gene: TRBV2
clone size: many

CDR3 protein: CASSPTSGANTGELFF
CDR3 DNA: TGTGCCAGCAGCCCGACTAGCGGGGCCAACACCGGGGAGCTGTTTTTT
J gene: TRBJ2-2
D gene: TRBD2
V gene: TRBV5-6
clone size: once

CDR3 protein: CASSSGAQETQYF
CDR3 DNA: TGTGCCAGCAGCTCCGGGGCCCAAGAGACCCAGTACTTC
J gene: TRBJ2-5
D gene: .
V gene: TRBV5-8
clone size: many